This T cell receptor (beta chain) was recorded in a study of shared clonotypes between healthy human individuals. Findings and caveats of the study: Estimated richness was generally greater in naive than memory subsets.

Worth noting for this clone: The antigen is undetermined.

The CDR3 is made up of 14 amino acids. Trimming took off 0 bases at V and 4 bases at J, with 8 bases between the two ends. The V gene's germline CDR1 is SGDLS and CDR2 YYNGEE. Assay: immunoSEQ multiplex PCR; the TCRdb copy retains only in-frame clones and omits some. The table lists 1,100,000 or so clones, around 82% of them singletons. Sequenced input: memory CD4+ T cells from PBMCs. The subset denotes: CD45RA-negative fraction. This receptor was taken from a man aged 18-30 years in good health. Some clones in this sample may be carry-over from other donors' samples. The chain carries TRBV9 and TRBJ1-5, with D hard to call. This chain's CDR3 is CASSVGIGNQPQHF. CDR3 in DNA: TGTGCCAGCAGCGTAGGTATAGGAAATCAGCCCCAGCATTTT.